This T cell receptor beta chain stems from a study of CD8 T cells in Susac syndrome. On this clonotype itself: Its antigen is as yet unknown.

The trim removed 0 bases at V and 4 bases at J, leaving 12 bases unmatched. The germline V gene has CDR1 SGHDN and CDR2 FVKESK. CDR3 length equals 17 residues. Both CD4+ and CD8+ T cells were negatively isolated, and TEMRA cells underwent FACS enrichment. Study-level points and caveats: Total CD8+ and CD8+ TEMRA repertoires contained sixteen and five Susac-specific public clones, respectively.

Random hexamers were used to reverse transcribe an amount of about 0.45 to 1 ug RNA. It was immunoSEQ multiplex PCR that amplified TCR beta CDR3 across 54 Vbeta and 13 Jbeta. In TCRdb, the immunoSEQ multiplex PCR reads were re-called with MiXCR into one record per CDR3 protein. The table has 200,000 or so distinct CDR3 sequences, more than 85% seen once. The sequence derives from a human donor with Susac syndrome. Material for sequencing was CD8+ T cells from PBMCs. The J gene is TRBJ2-7, the V gene TRBV14; 7 bases align to TRBD1. The CDR3 nucleotides read TGTGCCAGCAGCCAAGATGATTTAGGACAGGTCCCATACGAGCAGTACTTC. It translates to CASSQDDLGQVPYEQYF.